This entry concerns a single T cell receptor (beta chain). Its antigen is as yet unknown. The PCR contained 60 Vbeta and 13 Jbeta primers. TCRdb's table, derived via immunoSEQ multiplex PCR, lists solely in-frame clones and lacks some. The sample records some 71,000 clones, about 70% being singletons. These data belong to a study of cytomegalovirus exposure and HLA in healthy donors. Study findings and constraints: A later analysis found that most CMV-associated TCR beta chains appeared HLA-restricted.

The CDR3 runs 13 residues. V lost 0 bases and J 0 bases, leaving 4 bases between the germline ends. The V gene's germline CDR1 is SGHNT and CDR2 YYREEE (reference sequence). The specimen was PBMCs. The V gene is TRBV5-4, the J gene TRBJ2-7, with D unresolved. The TCR was taken from a man aged 35-49 years in good health and CMV-seropositive. The CDR3 loop is CASSLDTSYEQYF. The CDR3 DNA reads TGTGCCAGCAGCTTGGACACCTCCTACGAGCAGTACTTC. Full variable domain (missing parts from reference TRBV5-4 and TRBJ2-7): ETGVTQSPTHLIKTRGQQVTLRCSSQSGHNTVSWYQQALGQGPQFIFQYYREEENGRGNFPPRFSGLQFPNYSSELNVNALELDDSALYLCASSLDTSYEQYFGPGTRLTVT.